Reported below is one TCR beta chain. Its specificity is unknown. Germline CDR1 is MNHEY and CDR2 is SMNVEV (reference sequence). After removal of 8 bases from V and 6 bases from J, the junction contained 14 bases not matched to a gene. This CDR3 region has 16 residues. The data derive from a study of T cell responses to AZD1222 COVID-19 vaccine. For the study at large: Second-dose recipients at about 4 or about 12 weeks were treated as one pooled group. Whole-study results and caveats: There were vaccine-associated CD4 TCRs across spike, dominant at 160-218 and 743-854. Reportedly, nearly half the spike-specific TCRs target unmutated variant regions. Increased Spike-specific TCR breadth and depth were observed after two AZD1222 doses.

Profiling relied on immunoSEQ multiplex PCR, and the TCRdb table lists in-frame clones only, not all of them. The repertoire has 85,000 to 90,000 clones, about 92% of them found once; the top ten carry 2.5% to 3.5%. Here the sequenced sample was peripheral blood, taken on day 0 of AZD1222 vaccination. This clonotype originated in an adult in good health. The rearrangement links TRBV27 to TRBJ1-2; TRBD1 matches at 11 bases. The CDR3 reads CASSHGQGAGPDGYTF. As DNA, the CDR3 is TGTGCCAGCTCGCACGGACAGGGGGCTGGCCCAGATGGCTACACCTTC.